This TCR beta chain came from a study of T cells after yellow fever vaccination. Turning to the study itself: SMART-Seq v4 Ultra Low Input handled preparation of low-cell-number fractions.

Findings and caveats of the study: In FACS-sorted repertoires, abundant clonotypes from the bulk population could appear as contaminants. After the booster, roughly 96% of CD4 and approximately 90% of CD8 primary-response clones were re-detected.

This CDR3 is 14 amino acids long. About this clonotype: No antigen is known for it.

Template switching by 5'RACE produced TCR cDNA, adding a universal primer site and UMIs. TCRdb independently ran MiXCR on the 5' RACE reads; one entry per CDR3 protein. The sample shows around 310,000 distinct CDR3 sequences, around 3.6% of them seen only once. The source is a man between 18 and 29 years old who received the YFV17D yellow fever vaccine. The material was PBMCs, obtained on the day of the yellow fever booster vaccination. The V and J genes are TRBV21-1 and TRBJ1-6. TRBV21-1 is noted as a pseudogene. CDR3 DNA sequence: TGTGCCAGCAGCAAATATTTGGAGGGTTCACCCCTCCACTTT. As protein: CASSKYLEGSPLHF.